This paragraph reports one TCR beta chain. The sample originates from a study of blood T cell repertoires in COVID-19. Study summary: Samples came from the United States, Italy and Spain, spanning acute and convalescent COVID-19. T cells, B-cell-depleted T cells, or PBMCs supplied cDNA or gDNA.

The CDR3 length is 14 residues. From germline, CDR1 is LNHDA and CDR2 SQIVND (reference sequence). Trimming took off 9 bases at V and 2 bases at J, with 17 bases between the two ends. In the original processing: Amplified reference gene primers provided the basis for estimating nucleated cell counts. TCRdb's copy holds only in-frame clones and misses some; the assay was immunoSEQ multiplex PCR. From that table come the V and J calls and clone size; the DNA was used to work out D and trimming. The sample gives 120,000 or so clones, more than 75% of which show up once; about 1.5% is in the top ten. This TCR was recovered from a human donor in a cohort sampled during active COVID-19. This chain uses TRBV19 with TRBJ2-7, with D tentatively TRBD2 (6 bases). Sequencing used peripheral blood. The CDR3 loop reads CASALAVNAYEQYF. CDR3 nucleotides: TGTGCCAGCGCCTTAGCGGTCAATGCCTACGAGCAGTACTTC.